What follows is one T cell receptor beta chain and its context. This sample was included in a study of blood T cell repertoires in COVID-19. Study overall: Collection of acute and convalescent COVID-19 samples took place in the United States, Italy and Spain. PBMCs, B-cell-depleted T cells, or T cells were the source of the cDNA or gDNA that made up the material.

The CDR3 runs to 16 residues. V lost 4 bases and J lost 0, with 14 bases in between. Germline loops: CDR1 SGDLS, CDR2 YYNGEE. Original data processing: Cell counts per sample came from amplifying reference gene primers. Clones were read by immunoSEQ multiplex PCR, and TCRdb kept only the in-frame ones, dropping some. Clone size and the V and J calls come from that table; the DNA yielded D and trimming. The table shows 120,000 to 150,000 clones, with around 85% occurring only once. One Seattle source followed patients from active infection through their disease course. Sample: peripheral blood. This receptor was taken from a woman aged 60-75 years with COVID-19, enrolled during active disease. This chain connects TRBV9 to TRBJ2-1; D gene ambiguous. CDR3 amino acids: CASSLQNLGSYNEQFF. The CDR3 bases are TGTGCCAGCAGCCTACAGAATCTGGGCTCCTACAATGAGCAGTTCTTC.